One sample yielded the 27 T cell receptor beta chains listed below, sequenced in a study of immune heterogeneity within non-small cell lung tumors. Each sample used 550 to 650 ng of genomic DNA from bulk tumor tissue. Several biopsies were spaced far apart within each primary tumor and obtained as surgery took place. Each patient presented with untreated, newly diagnosed non-small cell lung cancer and received curative surgery. A first 10-cycle multiplex round used 32 V-gene and 13 J-gene primers on TCR beta CDR3. Each CDR3 protein is one row after TCRdb ran MiXCR on the multiplex PCR reads. The sample records thousands of distinct CDR3 sequences, around 30% being singletons. The material sequenced was lung tumor tissue. These receptors came from a man in his 60s with non-small cell lung cancer.

This clonotype is medium-sized. The chain employs TRBV5-8 and TRBJ2-7, with 12 bases lining up with TRBD2. The CDR3 contains 14 residues. The ends lost 2 bases at V and 3 bases at J; junction bases unmatched: 0. Germline loops: CDR1 SGHTS, CDR2 YDEGEE. For the CDR3, the DNA is TGTGCCAGCAGCTTACTAGCGGGAGGCTACGAGCAGTACTTC. Translated: CASSLLAGGYEQYF.

This clonotype is medium-sized (0.01 to 0.1%) within its sample. The chain couples TRBV5-1 to TRBJ2-3; 7 nucleotides align to TRBD2. V dropped 4 bases and J dropped 4; count of bases not matched to a gene: 6. Germline CDR1 and CDR2: SGHRS and YFSETQ. The CDR3 spans 14 residues. DNA of the CDR3: TGCGCCAGCAGCCCGGGGGGTGGGCCAGATACGCAGTATTTT. It translates to CASSPGGGPDTQYF.

This clonotype was counted a few times. This may stem from a read error, because a much larger clone lies one nucleotide away. This chain uses TRBV7-8 with TRBJ1-1, with a tentative D call TRBD1 (5 bases). CDR3 size: 13 residues. Germline loops: CDR1 SGHVS, CDR2 FQNEAQ. The CDR3 DNA follows: TGTGCCAGCAGCTTAGGGGGCAACACTGGAGCTTTCTTT. Amino acid sequence: CASSLGGNTGAFF.

By share, this clonotype counts as medium-sized. The rearrangement links TRBV20-1 to TRBJ2-3, with D unclear. Germline V gene lookup returns CDR1 DFQATT and CDR2 SNEGSKA (reference sequence). Trimming removed 5 bases from V and 0 bases from J, with 15 bases in between. The CDR3 is made up of 15 amino acids. The CDR3 DNA reads as TGCAGTGCTCCGCCGCGACCTACTAGCACAGATACGCAGTATTTT. Its protein is CSAPPRPTSTDTQYF.

The chain combines TRBV19 with TRBJ2-7, with TRBD2 as a possible D gene (5 bases). Germline V gene sequence: CDR1 LNHDA, CDR2 SQIVND (reference sequence). V was pared by 3 bases and J by 5 bases, with 14 bases between. CDR3 length: 14 residues. CDR3 sequence: CASSIAGMSDEQYF. The DNA of the CDR3 is TGTGCCAGTAGTATTGCGGGCATGTCGGACGAGCAGTACTTC. The variable domain in full, with the rest retrieved from reference TRBV19 and TRBJ2-7, is DGGITQSPKYLFRKEGQNVTLSCEQNLNHDAMYWYRQDPGQGLRLIYYSQIVNDFQKGDIAEGYSVSREKKESFPLTVTSAQKNPTAFYLCASSIAGMSDEQYFGPGTRLTVT.

The J gene is TRBJ2-7, the V gene TRBV19; 8 nucleotides align to TRBD1. The CDR3 runs to 13 residues. The germline V gene has CDR1 LNHDA and CDR2 SQIVND (reference sequence). J gave up 3 bases and V 4 bases, and 2 bases lay outside the gene matches. CDR3 in DNA: TGTGCCAGTAGTAGGACAGGGAACTACGAGCAGTACTTC. Amino acid sequence: CASSRTGNYEQYF.

As to this clonotype: A much larger clone sits a single nucleotide away, making a read error possible. This chain uses TRBV29-1 with TRBJ2-2; 12 bases are a match to TRBD2. Germline CDR1 and CDR2: SQVTM and ANQGSEA. CDR3 size: 16 residues. In nucleotides, the CDR3 is TGCAGCGTTGGAGGGACTAGCGGGCACAACACCGGGGACCTGTTTTTT. Amino acid sequence: CSVGGTSGHNTGDLFF.

This clonotype appeared a few times. At one end, the junction sequence differs from germline, possibly due to a read error. The rearrangement joins TRBV6-5 to TRBJ2-5, with 11 bases matching TRBD2. From germline, CDR1 is MNHEY and CDR2 SVGAGI. This CDR3 comprises 17 residues. CDR3 sequence reads: CASSFSTSGSGQGTQYF. CDR3 nucleotides: TGTGCCAGCAGTTTCTCCACTAGCGGGAGCGGTCAAGGGACCCAGTACTTC.

Worth noting for this clonotype: This may be a read error, as it is one base from a much larger clone. This chain uses TRBV5-1 with TRBJ1-6; no reliable D call. Germline V CDR1 and CDR2: SGHRS, YFSETQ. The CDR3 extends over 15 amino acids. The CDR3 protein is CASILAAVGNSPLHF. The CDR3 DNA reads as TGCGCCAGCATCTTGGCCGCGGTGGGGAATTCACCCCTCCACTTT.

This clonotype was counted only a few times. The rearrangement joins TRBV7-9 to TRBJ2-6; D ambiguous. Germline V gene data show CDR1 as SEHNR and CDR2 as FQNEAQ (reference sequence). The CDR3 runs to 12 residues. The V and J ends lost 8 bases and 1 base respectively, with 3 bases between them. In DNA form, the CDR3 reads TGTGCCAGCTGTTCTGGGGCCAACGTCCTGACTTTC. It encodes CASCSGANVLTF.

V is TRBV19 and J is TRBJ2-3; a possible D gene is TRBD1 (6 bases). The germline V gene encodes CDR1 LNHDA and CDR2 SQIVND (reference sequence). This CDR3 is 17 amino acids long. V lost 2 bases and J lost 2, with 17 bases in between. The CDR3 loop is CASSIISDRLATDTQYF. The CDR3 region has the DNA TGTGCCAGTAGTATAATATCGGACAGACTGGCCACAGATACGCAGTATTTT.

This clonotype is medium-sized within its sample. V is TRBV19 and J is TRBJ2-7; no firm D call. Trimming left V 4 bases short and J 0 bases short, with 7 bases between. The CDR3 length is 13 residues. Germline loops: CDR1 LNHDA, CDR2 SQIVND (reference sequence). The CDR3 nucleotides read TGTGCCAGTAGTAAACAGATCTCCTACGAGCAGTACTTC. Its translation: CASSKQISYEQYF.

This chain uses TRBV7-2 with TRBJ2-1, with 9 positions matching TRBD2. Losses at the gene ends were 5 bases for V and 4 bases for J; bases not matched to a gene: 9. The germline V gene encodes CDR1 SGHTA and CDR2 FQGNSA. The CDR3 consists of 16 residues. This CDR3 reads CASSRTTSGPYNEQFF. CDR3 DNA: TGTGCCAGCAGCCGAACAACTAGCGGGCCTTACAATGAGCAGTTCTTC.

In this sample, this clonotype turned up once. The chain carries TRBV12-3 or TRBV12-4 and TRBJ2-7; 9 nucleotides line up with TRBD1. CDR3 length: 18 residues. With 6 bases clipped from V and 0 bases from J, the junction kept 15 bases outside the gene matches. The DNA for the CDR3 is TGTGCCAGCAGCTCCGGGACAGGGTTCCGATTAAGCTCCTACGAGCAGTACTTC. The encoded protein is CASSSGTGFRLSSYEQYF.

This clonotype was observed a handful of times. The CDR3 DNA follows: TGTGCCAGCAGTTCTGGGGACACTACCACCGGGGAGCTGTTTTTT. Translating it yields CASSSGDTTTGELFF. The gene calls are TRBV28 and TRBJ2-2; D may be TRBD1 (6 bases). Germline values: CDR1 MDHEN, CDR2 SYDVKM. The CDR3 is 15 amino acids. V gave up 4 bases and J gave up 4 bases, with 13 bases separating them.

V usage is TRBV30 and J usage is TRBJ2-2, with 9 bases matching TRBD1. Per the germline V gene, CDR1 is GTSNPN and CDR2 is SVGIG (reference sequence). CDR3 length: 15 residues. Trimming took 3 bases from V and 5 from J; bases not matched to a gene: 7. DNA of the CDR3: TGTGCCTGGAGAAGCGCTGGACAGGGGACCGGGGAGCTGTTTTTT. This codes for CAWRSAGQGTGELFF.

This sequence joins TRBV19 and TRBJ2-1; D gene uncertain. The V and J ends lost 5 bases and 7 bases respectively, with 18 bases between them. The length of the CDR3 is 15 residues. Germline-derived CDR1 and CDR2 are LNHDA and SQIVND (reference sequence). In DNA, the CDR3 is TGTGCCAGTAGTTTGAACGGCCCCGCCGGGAATGAGCAGTTCTTC. Its translation: CASSLNGPAGNEQFF.

Within the sample, this clonotype is medium-sized. V is TRBV18 and J is TRBJ2-5; 9 nucleotides agree with TRBD2. The V segment lost 8 bases and the J segment 2 bases; nucleotides outside the gene matches: 6. CDR3 size: 14 residues. Per germline, CDR1 KGHSH and CDR2 LQKENI. For the CDR3, the DNA is TGTGCCAGCCGCGGACTAGCGTTACAAGAGACCCAGTACTTC. Translation gives CASRGLALQETQYF.

This chain uses TRBV7-7 with TRBJ2-5, with 8 bases matching TRBD1. The ends lost 5 bases at V and 1 base at J; junction bases unmatched: 9. Germline V gene lookup returns CDR1 SSHAT and CDR2 FNYEAQ (reference sequence). The CDR3 is made up of 16 amino acids. The CDR3 here is CASSQERTGGQETQYF. The CDR3 nucleotides are TGTGCCAGCAGCCAAGAACGCACAGGGGGCCAAGAGACCCAGTACTTC.

Turning to this clonotype: Its ends do not fully match the called genes, so a read error is possible. V is TRBV14 and J is TRBJ2-3, with TRBD2 matching 11 bases. The CDR3 is 17 residues long. Looked up from germline, CDR1 is SGHDN and CDR2 is FVKESK. The CDR3 DNA reads TGTCCCAGCAGCCAACGATTAGCGGGAGGGCCCACAGATACGCAGTATTTT. This sequence encodes CPSSQRLAGGPTDTQYF. Drawing the rest from reference TRBV14 and TRBJ2-3, the complete variable domain is EAGVTQFPSHSVIEKGQTVTLRCDPISGHDNLYWYRRVMGKEIKFLLHFVKESKQDESGMPNNRFLAERTGGTYSTLKVQPAELEDSGVYFCPSSQRLAGGPTDTQYFGPGTRLTVL.

This clonotype is labeled medium-sized (0.01 to 0.1%). Here the CDR3 DNA reads TGCGCCAGCAGCCAAGATGGTTCCCGGGACACGGCTAACGAGCAGTACTTC. This encodes CASSQDGSRDTANEQYF. This chain joins TRBV4-1 and TRBJ2-7; a possible D gene is TRBD1 (6 bases). Between the trimmed V and J ends, which lost 0 bases and 5 bases, there was a span of 20 bases. In germline, CDR1 is MGHRA, CDR2 YSYEKL. The CDR3 runs to 17 residues.

By its share, this clonotype is medium-sized (0.01 to 0.1%). The chain has TRBV19 and TRBJ2-2; D not resolved. The germline CDR1 and CDR2 sequences are LNHDA and SQIVND (reference sequence). The CDR3 contains 14 residues. The V and J ends lost 7 bases and 0 bases respectively, with 9 bases between them. This chain's CDR3 is CASTISANTGELFF. As DNA, the CDR3 is TGTGCCAGTACTATCAGTGCGAACACCGGGGAGCTGTTTTTT.

About this clonotype itself: A junction end diverges from the germline sequence, so it may reflect a read error. J is TRBJ1-1 and V is TRBV20-1; 8 nucleotides align to TRBD1. Germline V CDR1 and CDR2: DFQATT, SNEGSKA (reference sequence). The CDR3 loop spans 14 amino acids. The CDR3, as DNA: TGCAGTGCTATCCTTCAGGGGGCAAGGACTGAGGCTTTCTTT. As protein: CSAILQGARTEAFF.

By sample share, this clonotype is medium-sized (0.01 to 0.1%). The V call is TRBV6-6, the J call TRBJ1-4; 7 nucleotides align to TRBD1. The CDR3 has 18 amino acids. In germline, CDR1 is MNHNY, CDR2 SVGAGI (reference sequence). V shed 0 bases, J shed 4 bases, and the junction held 11 bases outside the gene matches. This CDR3 reads CASSYSPKDRVNNEKLFF. For the CDR3, the DNA is TGTGCCAGCAGTTACTCGCCCAAAGACAGGGTCAATAATGAAAAACTGTTTTTT.

In regard to this clonotype: A read error may explain this, as a much larger clone is one base away. CDR3 in amino acids: CASSRALGFEQYF. CDR3 sequence (DNA): TGTGCCAGCAGCCGAGCCCTGGGGTTCGAGCAGTACTTC. The rearrangement joins TRBV4-2 to TRBJ2-7; D remains ambiguous. V was clipped by 4 bases and J by 6 bases, with 13 bases between them. Germline V gene data show CDR1 as LGHNA and CDR2 as YNFKEQ. This CDR3 is built from 13 residues.

The sample holds a few counts of this clonotype. The chain has TRBV3-1 and TRBJ2-1; TRBD1 matches at 10 bases. J gave up 10 bases and V 2 bases, and 8 bases lay outside the gene matches. CDR3 length: 15 residues. CDR1 is LGHDT and CDR2 is YNNKEL in the germline V gene (reference sequence). CDR3 protein: CASSQSGQGLKEQFF. The CDR3 bases are TGTGCCAGCAGCCAATCGGGACAGGGGTTAAAGGAGCAGTTCTTC.

V usage is TRBV6-1 and J usage is TRBJ1-1; perhaps TRBD1 as D (5 bases). V lost 8 bases and J lost 4, with 8 bases in between. The CDR3 consists of 11 residues. Germline V CDR1 and CDR2: MNHNS, SASEGT. The CDR3 loop reads CASGTGTEAFF. DNA of the CDR3: TGTGCCAGCGGAACAGGCACTGAAGCTTTCTTT.